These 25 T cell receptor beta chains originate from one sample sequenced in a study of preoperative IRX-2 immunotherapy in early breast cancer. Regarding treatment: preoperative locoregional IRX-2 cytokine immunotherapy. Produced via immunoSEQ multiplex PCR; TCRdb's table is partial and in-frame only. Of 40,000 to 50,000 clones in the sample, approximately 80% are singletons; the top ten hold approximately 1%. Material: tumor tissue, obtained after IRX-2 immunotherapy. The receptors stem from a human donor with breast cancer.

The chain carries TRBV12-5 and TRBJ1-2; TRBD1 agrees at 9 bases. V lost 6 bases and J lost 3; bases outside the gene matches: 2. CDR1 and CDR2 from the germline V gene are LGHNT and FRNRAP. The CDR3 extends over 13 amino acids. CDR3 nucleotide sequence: TGTGCTAGTGGACGGACAGGGGACTATGGCTACACCTTC. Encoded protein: CASGRTGDYGYTF.

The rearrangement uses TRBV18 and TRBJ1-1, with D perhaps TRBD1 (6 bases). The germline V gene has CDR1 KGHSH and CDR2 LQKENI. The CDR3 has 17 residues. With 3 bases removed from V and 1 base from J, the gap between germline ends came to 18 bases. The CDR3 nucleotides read TGTGCCAGCTCACCGATGAGGGGGACACCAGGGAACACTGAAGCTTTCTTT. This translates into CASSPMRGTPGNTEAFF. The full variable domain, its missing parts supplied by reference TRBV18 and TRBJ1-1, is NAGVMQNPRHLVRRRGQEARLRCSPMKGHSHVYWYRQLPEEGLKFMVYLQKENIIDESGMPKERFSAEFPKEGPSILRIQQVVRGDSAAYFCASSPMRGTPGNTEAFFGQGTRLTVV.

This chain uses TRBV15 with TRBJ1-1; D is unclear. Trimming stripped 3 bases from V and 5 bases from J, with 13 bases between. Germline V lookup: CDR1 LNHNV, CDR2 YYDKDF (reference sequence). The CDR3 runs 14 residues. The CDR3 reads CATSRSIGHTEAFF. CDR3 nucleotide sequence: TGTGCCACCAGCAGGTCAATCGGGCATACTGAAGCTTTCTTT.

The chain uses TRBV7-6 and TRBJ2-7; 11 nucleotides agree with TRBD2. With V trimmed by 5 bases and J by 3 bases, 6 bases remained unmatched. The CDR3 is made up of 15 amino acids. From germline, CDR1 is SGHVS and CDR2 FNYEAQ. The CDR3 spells CASSPTSGEGYEQYF. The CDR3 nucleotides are TGTGCCAGCAGCCCGACTAGCGGGGAGGGCTACGAGCAGTACTTC.

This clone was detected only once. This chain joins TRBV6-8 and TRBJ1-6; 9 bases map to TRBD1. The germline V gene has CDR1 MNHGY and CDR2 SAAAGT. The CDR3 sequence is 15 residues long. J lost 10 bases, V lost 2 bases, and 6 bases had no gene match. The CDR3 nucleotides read TGTGCCAGCAGTTACGTAGGACAGGGGTTATCACCCCTCCACTTT. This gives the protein CASSYVGQGLSPLHF.

The CDR3 region has the DNA TGTGCCAGCAGCTTGTGGGGGCGGGTTAGCAATCAGCCCCAGCATTTT. Its translation is CASSLWGRVSNQPQHF. This sequence joins TRBV11-3 and TRBJ1-5; maybe TRBD1 (6 bases). Germline CDR1 is SGHNT and CDR2 is YENEEA. CDR3 size: 16 residues. The germline V and J ends were trimmed by 3 bases and 0 bases, with 12 bases remaining between them.

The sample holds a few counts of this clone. The CDR3, as DNA: TGTGCCAGCAGCTTAGGTTCGGCTAGCGGGGGTCCCCTCACAGATACGCAGTATTTT. Amino acid sequence: CASSLGSASGGPLTDTQYF. The chain employs TRBV11-3 and TRBJ2-3; 10 bases match TRBD2. The CDR3 has 19 residues. Losses at the gene ends were 1 base for V and 2 bases for J; bases not matched to a gene: 12. Germline V gives CDR1 SGHNT, CDR2 YENEEA.

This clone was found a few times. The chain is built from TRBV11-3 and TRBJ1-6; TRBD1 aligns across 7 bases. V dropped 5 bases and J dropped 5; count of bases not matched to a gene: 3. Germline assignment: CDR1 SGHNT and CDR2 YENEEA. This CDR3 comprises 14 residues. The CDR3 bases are TGTGCCAGCAGCAGAGGACAGGATAATTCACCCCTCCACTTT. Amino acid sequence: CASSRGQDNSPLHF.

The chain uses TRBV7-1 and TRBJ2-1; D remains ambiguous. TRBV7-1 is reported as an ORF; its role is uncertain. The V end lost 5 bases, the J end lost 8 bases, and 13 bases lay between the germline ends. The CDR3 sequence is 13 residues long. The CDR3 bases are TGTGCCAGCAGCCCATCTGCGGAGCATGAGCAGTTCTTC. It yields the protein CASSPSAEHEQFF.

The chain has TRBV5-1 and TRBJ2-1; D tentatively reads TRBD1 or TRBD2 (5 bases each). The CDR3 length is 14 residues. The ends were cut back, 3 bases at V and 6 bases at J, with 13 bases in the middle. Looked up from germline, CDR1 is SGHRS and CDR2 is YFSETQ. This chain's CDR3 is CASSSSLGANEQFF. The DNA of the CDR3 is TGCGCCAGCAGCTCCTCCCTCGGGGCCAATGAGCAGTTCTTC.

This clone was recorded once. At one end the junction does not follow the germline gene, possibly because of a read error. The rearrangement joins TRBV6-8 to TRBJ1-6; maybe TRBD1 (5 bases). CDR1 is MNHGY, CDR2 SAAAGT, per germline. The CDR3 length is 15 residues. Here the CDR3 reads CASSRTETVNSPLHF. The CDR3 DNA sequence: TGTGCCAGCAGTCGAACGGAGACAGTTAATTCACCTCTCCACTTT.

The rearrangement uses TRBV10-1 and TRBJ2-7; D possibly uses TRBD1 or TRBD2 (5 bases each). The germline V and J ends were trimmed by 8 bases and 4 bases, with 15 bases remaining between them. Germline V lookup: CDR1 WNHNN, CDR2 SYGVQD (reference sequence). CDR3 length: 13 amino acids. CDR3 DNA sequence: TGCGCCAGCCCCCCCCGGGACGGATACGAGCAGTACTTC. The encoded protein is CASPPRDGYEQYF.

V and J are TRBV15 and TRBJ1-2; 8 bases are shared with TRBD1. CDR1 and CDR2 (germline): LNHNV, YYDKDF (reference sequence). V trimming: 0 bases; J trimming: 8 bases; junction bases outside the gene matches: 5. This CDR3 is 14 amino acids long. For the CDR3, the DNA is TGTGCCACCAGCAGAGACTACAGGGGGAGCGGCTACACCTTC. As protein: CATSRDYRGSGYTF. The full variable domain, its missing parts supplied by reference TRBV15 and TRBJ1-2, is DAMVIQNPRYQVTQFGKPVTLSCSQTLNHNVMYWYQQKSSQAPKLLFHYYDKDFNNEADTPDNFQSRRPNTSFCFLDIRSPGLGDTAMYLCATSRDYRGSGYTFGSGTRLTVV.

CDR3 loop: CASSKGLAEETQYF. The CDR3 DNA is TGTGCCAGTAGTAAGGGGCTAGCGGAAGAGACCCAGTACTTC. J is TRBJ2-5 and V is TRBV19; 7 positions match TRBD2. This CDR3 spans 14 amino acids. Germline V gene sequence: CDR1 LNHDA, CDR2 SQIVND (reference sequence). The junction had 5 bases not matched to a gene; V was cut back by 4 bases and J by 3 bases.

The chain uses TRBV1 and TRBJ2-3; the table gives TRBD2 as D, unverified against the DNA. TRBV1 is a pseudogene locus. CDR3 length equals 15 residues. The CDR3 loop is CASSPLARSTDTQYF. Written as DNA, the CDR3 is TGCGCCAGCAGTCCACTAGCGAGGAGCACAGATACGCAGTATTTT.

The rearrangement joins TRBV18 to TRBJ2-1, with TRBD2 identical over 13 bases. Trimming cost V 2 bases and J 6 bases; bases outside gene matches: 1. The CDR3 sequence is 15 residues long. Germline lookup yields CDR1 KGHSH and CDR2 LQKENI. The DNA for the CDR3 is TGTGCCAGCTCACCAGGACTAGCGGGGGTCAATGAGCAGTTCTTC. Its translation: CASSPGLAGVNEQFF.

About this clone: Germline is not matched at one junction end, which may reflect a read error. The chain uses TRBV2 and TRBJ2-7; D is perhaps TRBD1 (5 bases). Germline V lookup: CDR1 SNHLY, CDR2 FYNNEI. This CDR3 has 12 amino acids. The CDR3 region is CASRVRSYEQYF. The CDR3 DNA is TGTGCTAGCAGGGTAAGGTCCTACGAGCAGTACTTC.

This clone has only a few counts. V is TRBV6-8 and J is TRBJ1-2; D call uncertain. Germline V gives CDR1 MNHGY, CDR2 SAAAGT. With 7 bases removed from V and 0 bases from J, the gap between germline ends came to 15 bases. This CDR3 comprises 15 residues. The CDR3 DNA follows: TGTGCCAGCACCACCGGATTTCTCACTAACTATGGCTACACCTTC. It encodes CASTTGFLTNYGYTF.

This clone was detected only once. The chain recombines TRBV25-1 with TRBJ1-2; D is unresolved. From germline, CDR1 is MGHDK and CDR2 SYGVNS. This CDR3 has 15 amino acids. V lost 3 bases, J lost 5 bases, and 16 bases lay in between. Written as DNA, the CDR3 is TGTGCCAGCAGTGATCGCTCGGCAGGAGGTTATGGCTACACCTTC. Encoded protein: CASSDRSAGGYGYTF.

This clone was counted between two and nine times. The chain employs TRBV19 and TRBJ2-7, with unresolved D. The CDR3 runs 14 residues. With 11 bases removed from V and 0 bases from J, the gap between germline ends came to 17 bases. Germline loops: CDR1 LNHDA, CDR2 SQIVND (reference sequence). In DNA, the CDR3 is TGTGCCTCAAGCCCCATGGCCAGCTCCTACGAGCAGTACTTC. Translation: CASSPMASSYEQYF.

Written as DNA, the CDR3 is TGTGCCAGCAGCTTAGGTGAGTGCGGGGATACGCAGTATTTT. Its protein is CASSLGECGDTQYF. V gene TRBV7-5 combines with J gene TRBJ2-3; TRBD2, the table's D call, lacks a check against the DNA. TRBV7-5 is a pseudogene segment. The CDR3 runs to 14 residues.

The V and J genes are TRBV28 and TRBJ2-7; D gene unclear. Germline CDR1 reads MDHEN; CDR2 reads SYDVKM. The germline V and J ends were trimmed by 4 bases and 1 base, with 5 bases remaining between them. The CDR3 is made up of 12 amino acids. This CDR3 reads CASSWGSYEQYF. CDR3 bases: TGTGCCAGCAGTTGGGGMTCCTACGAGCAGTACTTC.

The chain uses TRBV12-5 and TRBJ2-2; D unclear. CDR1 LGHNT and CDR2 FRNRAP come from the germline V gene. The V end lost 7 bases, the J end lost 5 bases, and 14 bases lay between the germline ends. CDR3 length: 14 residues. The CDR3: CASVRLTPTGELFF. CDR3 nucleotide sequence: TGTGCTAGTGTCCGGCTAACTCCAACCGGGGAGCTGTTTTTT.

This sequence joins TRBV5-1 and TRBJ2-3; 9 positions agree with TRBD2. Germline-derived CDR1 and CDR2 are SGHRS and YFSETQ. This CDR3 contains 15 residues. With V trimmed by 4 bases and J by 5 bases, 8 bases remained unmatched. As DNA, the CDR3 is TGCGCCAGCAGCACCGCGGGGGGGCCGGGAGATACGCAGTATTTT. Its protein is CASSTAGGPGDTQYF. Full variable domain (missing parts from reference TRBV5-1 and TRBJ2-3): KAGVTQTPRYLIKTRGQQVTLSCSPISGHRSVSWYQQTPGQGLQFLFEYFSETQRNKGNFPGRFSGRQFSNSRSEMNVSTLELGDSALYLCASSTAGGPGDTQYFGPGTRLTVL.

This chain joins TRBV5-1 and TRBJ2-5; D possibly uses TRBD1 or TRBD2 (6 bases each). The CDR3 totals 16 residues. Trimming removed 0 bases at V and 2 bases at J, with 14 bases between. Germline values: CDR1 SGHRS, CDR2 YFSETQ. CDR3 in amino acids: CASSLGGQGRQETQYF. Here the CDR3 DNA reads TGCGCCAGCAGCTTGGGGGGCCAGGGGAGGCAAGAGACCCAGTACTTC.